This T cell receptor beta chain appears in the sequencing data of a study of blood T cells in healthy people across ages. General study findings and limits: Versus aged donors, long-lived donors had higher diversity and more naive CD4+ cells.

Using a J-beta primer mix together with a sample-barcoded 5' primer, a second PCR was run for roughly 6 to 12 cycles. MiXCR, applied by TCRdb to the 5' RACE reads, yields one record per CDR3 protein. The repertoire holds over 750,000 distinct CDR3 sequences, with around 25% as singletons. This CDR3 spans 13 amino acids. The junction had 4 bases not matched to a gene; V was cut back by 7 bases and J by 2 bases. Germline V gene sequence: CDR1 SQVTM, CDR2 ANQGSEA. As for this clonotype: The antigen remains unidentified.

The sample was also linked to a second study, of T cells of mothers and their children.

The sequencing input was blood. The sequence was obtained from a boy under 18 in good health. The rearrangement links TRBV29-1 to TRBJ1-2; 10 bases are a match to TRBD1. The CDR3 reads CSAWTGGNYGYTF. The CDR3 DNA follows: TGCAGCGCCTGGACAGGGGGGAACTATGGCTACACCTTC. Using reference TRBV29-1 and TRBJ1-2 for the parts outside the CDR3, the full variable domain is SAVISQKPSRDICQRGTSLTIQCQVDSQVTMMFWYRQQPGQSLTLIATANQGSEATYESGFVIDKFPISRPNLTFSTLTVSNMSPEDSSIYLCSAWTGGNYGYTFGSGTRLTVV.